Presented here are 2 T cell receptor beta chains from one specimen sequenced in a study of cytomegalovirus exposure and HLA in healthy donors. Both 60 Vbeta primers and 13 Jbeta primers went into the PCR. Sequencing used immunoSEQ multiplex PCR; TCRdb keeps in-frame clones, though not all of them. The sample yields fewer than 200,000 clones, 70% to 85% seen once. The sequencing sample was made of PBMCs. All receptors come from a girl aged 2-10 years in good health and CMV-seropositive.

The chain carries TRBV29-1 and TRBJ1-1; 9 nucleotides match TRBD1. The V and J ends lost 3 bases and 3 bases, in that order; junction bases with no gene match: 14. This CDR3 is 17 amino acids long. CDR1 SQVTM and CDR2 ANQGSEA come from the germline V gene. The CDR3: CSVDPGQGRSMDTEAFF. The CDR3 DNA sequence: TGCAGCGTTGACCCCGGACAGGGGAGGTCGATGGACACTGAAGCTTTCTTT.

The chain recombines TRBV5-1 with TRBJ2-7; 8 nucleotides line up with TRBD2. Germline lookup yields CDR1 SGHRS and CDR2 YFSETQ. V was pared by 0 bases and J by 5 bases, with 7 bases of the junction left unmatched. The CDR3 is made up of 15 amino acids. The CDR3 protein is CASSLANSGGHEQYF. The DNA of the CDR3 is TGCGCCAGCAGCTTGGCGAACAGCGGGGGCCACGAGCAGTACTTC.